This T cell receptor beta chain was identified during a study of high-grade serous ovarian cancer treatment subgroups. The CDR3 is made up of 14 amino acids. Germline V lookup: CDR1 MNHEY, CDR2 SMNVEV (reference sequence). Trimming removed 6 bases from V and 2 bases from J, with 13 bases in between. Generated by immunoSEQ multiplex PCR, the TCRdb table keeps only in-frame clones and is missing some. The sample lists roughly 12,000 clones; under 85% were seen once. This clone was counted once. Its antigen is not known. The tumor samples were collected prior to definitive surgery or chemotherapy. Regarding the study as a whole: Tumors within one patient showed repertoire similarity of about 0.095 to 0.79.

The specimen was tumor tissue. The TCR sequence derives from a human donor with high-grade serous ovarian cancer. The chain has TRBV27 and TRBJ1-1; tentatively, D is TRBD1 (6 bases). CDR3 residues: CASRLPGANTEAFF. The CDR3 DNA follows: TGTGCCAGCAGACTCCCAGGGGCCAACACTGAAGCTTTCTTT.